This T cell receptor beta chain derives from a study of cytomegalovirus exposure and HLA in healthy donors. Regarding the study as a whole: The Asian-associated ancestry cluster reportedly had fewer N-insertions than the approximately 700-donor mean in a later analysis.

In nominal health when sampled, donors likely had unrecorded immune exposures nonetheless. Concerning this clone itself: The antigen is not known.

Primers: 60 Vbeta forward and 13 Jbeta reverse. Authors' processing steps: About 9.9 million of the roughly 80 million unique TCR beta chains counted in a later analysis were shared. Generated by immunoSEQ multiplex PCR, the TCRdb table keeps only in-frame clones and is missing some. Clone size and V and J calls were adopted from that table, with D and trimming inferred from the DNA. The sample data list around 70,000 clones. The CDR3 consists of 15 residues. This TCR was recovered from a woman in her 40s in good health and CMV-seropositive. This chain connects TRBV21-1 to TRBJ2-1; the table's TRBD2 call for D was not verified on the DNA. TRBV21-1 is deemed a pseudogene. The sequenced material came from PBMCs. This chain's CDR3 is CASRVETSGYNEQFF. CDR3 DNA: TGTGCCAGCAGAGTCGAGACTAGCGGTTACAATGAGCAGTTCTTC.